The 20 T cell receptor beta chains below all came from one sample that was sequenced in a study of T-cell reconstitution after alpha-beta-depleted transplantation in children. Unique molecular identifiers tagged the TCRbeta library. MiXCR, applied by TCRdb to the PCR reads, yields one record per CDR3 protein. The sample shows some 240,000 distinct CDR3 sequences, around 12% of them seen only once. The starting material was PBMCs from the stem cell graft donor, obtained from the stem cell graft. These receptors all come from a human donor who donated a stem cell graft to a child with acute lymphoblastic leukemia.

This clonotype was observed at least ten times. This chain connects TRBV4-2 to TRBJ1-1; D gene unclear. In germline, CDR1 is LGHNA, CDR2 YNFKEQ. The CDR3 runs to 13 residues. V was shortened by 0 bases and J by 5 bases, with 7 bases between the two germline ends. In DNA, the CDR3 is TGTGCCAGCAGCCAAGAAAGAAGAACTGAAGCTTTCTTT. Amino acids: CASSQERRTEAFF.

Points on this clonotype: A much larger clone differs by one base, so this may be a read error. The chain carries TRBV6-1 and TRBJ2-1; D uncertain. Germline loops: CDR1 MNHNS, CDR2 SASEGT. The CDR3 consists of 13 residues. Trimming shortened V by 8 bases and J by 6 bases, and 14 bases separated the two germline ends. The CDR3 DNA reads as TGTGCCAGCTTGATCCGCCGAGGCAATGAGCAGTTCTTC. It encodes CASLIRRGNEQFF.

This clonotype has more than one count but fewer than ten. The chain links TRBV15 to TRBJ2-7; 9 nucleotides match TRBD2. Germline V lookup: CDR1 LNHNV, CDR2 YYDKDF (reference sequence). The junction had 3 bases not matched to a gene; V was cut back by 4 bases and J by 2 bases. This CDR3 spans 14 amino acids. CDR3 protein: CATSTSGMAYEQYF. Here the CDR3 DNA reads TGTGCCACCAGCACTAGCGGGATGGCCTACGAGCAGTACTTC.

This clonotype was recorded many times. V is TRBV12-3 or TRBV12-4 and J is TRBJ1-3; D not certain. The CDR3 length is 12 residues. The V end lost 1 base, the J end lost 13 bases, and 11 bases lay between the germline ends. CDR3: CASSLERMEIYF. DNA of the CDR3: TGTGCCAGCAGTTTAGAACGGATGGAAATATATTTT.

This clonotype was counted many times. The chain combines TRBV28 with TRBJ1-3, with unresolved D. Germline V gives CDR1 MDHEN, CDR2 SYDVKM. V was trimmed by 4 bases and J by 2 bases, leaving 12 bases between them. CDR3 length equals 15 residues. CDR3 residues: CASSYRGRTGNTIYF. In DNA, the CDR3 is TGTGCCAGCAGTTATCGGGGAAGGACTGGAAACACCATATATTTT.

This clonotype came up many times. CDR3 coding DNA: TGTGCCAGCAGTCCCTTGGCCGCGGGTACGACTGAAGCTTTCTTT. It translates to CASSPLAAGTTEAFF. The chain has TRBV27 and TRBJ1-1; D ambiguous. Trimming left V 5 bases short and J 5 bases short, with 18 bases between. In germline, CDR1 is MNHEY, CDR2 SMNVEV (reference sequence). The CDR3 runs to 15 residues.

This clonotype has ten or more counts. V is TRBV6-2 or TRBV6-3 and J is TRBJ2-7; D is ambiguous. The CDR3 runs 14 residues. In germline, CDR1 is MNHEY, CDR2 SVGEGT. V was shortened by 2 bases and J by 0 bases, with 8 bases between the two germline ends. The CDR3 DNA reads as TGTGCCAGCAGTTACGTTAGGAGCTCCTACGAGCAGTACTTC. As protein: CASSYVRSSYEQYF.

The rearrangement uses TRBV20-1 and TRBJ1-4, with 7 bases matching TRBD1. From germline, CDR1 is DFQATT and CDR2 SNEGSKA (reference sequence). The V and J ends lost 5 bases and 7 bases, in that order; junction bases with no gene match: 13. CDR3 length: 15 residues. The CDR3 loop is CSAQPTKGASEKLFF. The CDR3 DNA is TGCAGTGCTCAGCCTACAAAGGGGGCTAGTGAAAAACTGTTTTTT.

The table lists this clonotype with many counts. The CDR3 sequence: CASSFVTPRGEAFF. CDR3 DNA: TGTGCCAGCAGCTTCGTTACCCCCCGGGGGGAAGCTTTCTTT. This sequence joins TRBV28 and TRBJ1-1; D is possibly TRBD1 (5 bases). Germline V CDR1 and CDR2: MDHEN, SYDVKM. The V end lost 6 bases, the J end lost 8 bases, and 19 bases lay between the germline ends. The CDR3 covers 14 residues.

At least ten counts were recorded for this clonotype. V gene TRBV10-2 combines with J gene TRBJ2-2, with TRBD1 identical over 10 bases. The CDR3 loop spans 14 amino acids. The junction had 5 bases not matched to a gene; V was cut back by 8 bases and J by 5 bases. Germline values: CDR1 WSHSY, CDR2 SAAADI. CDR3 sequence reads: CASLGQGWTGELFF. The CDR3 DNA is TGCGCCAGCTTGGGACAGGGGTGGACCGGGGAGCTGTTTTTT.

This clonotype was observed at least ten times. This sequence joins TRBV7-8 and TRBJ2-1; TRBD2 is a possible D gene (7 bases). This CDR3 spans 13 amino acids. The germline V gene has CDR1 SGHVS and CDR2 FQNEAQ. The V end was cut by 8 bases, the J end by 9 bases, with 17 bases between. The CDR3 DNA follows: TGTGCCAGCGGGCGGGGGCGCCCCGGTGAGCAGTTCTTC. It specifies CASGRGRPGEQFF.

The sample holds many counts of this clonotype. In nucleotides, the CDR3 is TGTGCCAGCAGCTTAGATCCAGTAGCCCCCGCCTACGAGCAGTACTTC. It is translated as CASSLDPVAPAYEQYF. J is TRBJ2-7 and V is TRBV11-2; the D is unclear. Looked up from germline, CDR1 is SGHAT and CDR2 is FQNNGV. The CDR3 has 16 residues. The ends were cut back, 0 bases at V and 2 bases at J, with 14 bases in the middle.

This clonotype was counted many times. The chain couples TRBV29-1 to TRBJ2-3; 9 bases agree with TRBD1. Per the germline V gene, CDR1 is SQVTM and CDR2 is ANQGSEA. This CDR3 contains 17 residues. V dropped 6 bases and J dropped 0; count of bases not matched to a gene: 13. The CDR3 loop is CSVRRDREDFSTDTQYF. DNA of the CDR3: TGCAGCGTGAGGCGGGACAGGGAAGATTTTAGCACAGATACGCAGTATTTT.

This clonotype came up many times. The rearrangement links TRBV3-1 to TRBJ1-6, with no clear D. Germline CDR1 and CDR2: LGHDT and YNNKEL (reference sequence). The V gene lost 0 bases and the J gene lost 7 bases, with 10 bases spanning the gap. The CDR3 covers 15 residues. The CDR3 sequence is CASSQDIHSNSPLHF. The CDR3 nucleotides read TGTGCCAGCAGCCAAGACATCCATTCAAATTCACCCCTCCACTTT.

In this sample, this clonotype is medium-sized (0.01 to 0.1%). The CDR3 DNA follows: TGCGCCAGCAGCCCGGACAGTTACACAGATACGCAGTATTTT. Protein product: CASSPDSYTDTQYF. This rearrangement joins TRBV4-3 to TRBJ2-3, with a tentative D call TRBD1 (6 bases). V was clipped by 4 bases and J by 2 bases, with 10 bases between them. Per the germline V gene, CDR1 is LGHNA and CDR2 is YSLEER. The CDR3 has 14 residues.

The sample holds many counts of this clonotype. The genes are TRBV29-1 and TRBJ2-2; D is unclear. Germline CDR1 is SQVTM and CDR2 is ANQGSEA. Trimming took off 7 bases at V and 3 bases at J, with 15 bases between the two ends. The CDR3 has 14 amino acids. The CDR3 sequence: CSGQNNGDTGELFF. CDR3 coding DNA: TGCAGCGGCCAAAACAACGGAGACACCGGGGAGCTGTTTTTT.

This clonotype was picked up many times. The rearrangement joins TRBV6-2 or TRBV6-3 to TRBJ2-7; D might be TRBD2 (5 bases). The CDR3 is 12 residues long. Looked up from germline, CDR1 is MNHEY and CDR2 is SVGEGT. V shed 6 bases and J shed 2 bases, with 8 bases lying between them. As DNA, the CDR3 is TGTGCCAGCAGAGGACTCCCCTACGAGCAGTACTTC. This codes for CASRGLPYEQYF.

V usage is TRBV6-2 or TRBV6-3 and J usage is TRBJ2-6; tentative D call: TRBD1 (6 bases). The CDR3 length is 15 residues. V lost 5 bases to trimming and J lost 4 bases, with 12 bases between them. Germline V lookup: CDR1 MNHEY, CDR2 SVGEGT. CDR3 protein: CASSVQGTGANVLTF. The CDR3 nucleotides are TGTGCCAGCAGTGTACAGGGAACCGGGGCCAACGTCCTGACTTTC.

The chain links TRBV20-1 to TRBJ2-6; D call uncertain. The V and J ends lost 0 bases and 4 bases respectively, with 16 bases between them. CDR3 size: 17 residues. CDR1 is DFQATT, CDR2 SNEGSKA, per germline (reference sequence). This chain's CDR3 is CSARDQMKMAGANVLTF. CDR3 bases: TGCAGTGCTAGAGATCAGATGAAAATGGCGGGGGCCAACGTCCTGACTTTC.

There are many counts of this clonotype. The V gene is TRBV9, the J gene TRBJ1-3; possible D gene TRBD1, 6 bases. Germline CDR1 reads SGDLS; CDR2 reads YYNGEE. Trimming cost V 5 bases and J 1 base, with 16 bases left between them. This CDR3 region has 16 residues. CDR3 DNA sequence: TGTGCCAGCAGTGCAGGGACACTTGGATCTGGAAACACCATATATTTT. It codes for CASSAGTLGSGNTIYF.